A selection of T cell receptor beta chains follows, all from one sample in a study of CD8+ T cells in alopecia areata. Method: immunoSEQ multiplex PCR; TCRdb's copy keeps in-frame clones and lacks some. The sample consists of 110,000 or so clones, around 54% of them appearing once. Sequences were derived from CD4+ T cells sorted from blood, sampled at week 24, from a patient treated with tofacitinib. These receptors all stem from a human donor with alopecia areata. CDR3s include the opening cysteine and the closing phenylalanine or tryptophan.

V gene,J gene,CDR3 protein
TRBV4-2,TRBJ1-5,CASSRGSQPQHF
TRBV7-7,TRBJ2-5,CASSRNALQETQYF
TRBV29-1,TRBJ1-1,CSGMTGNTEAFF
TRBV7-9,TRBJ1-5,CASSLDGNGNQPQHF
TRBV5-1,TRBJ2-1,CASSSEGQAYNEQFF
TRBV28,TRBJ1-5,CASLMGGGNQPQHF
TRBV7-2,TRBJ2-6,CASSPRKAGANVLTF
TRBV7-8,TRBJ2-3,CASSLELAGGLITPSDTQYF
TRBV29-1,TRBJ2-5,CSVAVTKETQYF
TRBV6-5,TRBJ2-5,CASSFDSQETQYF
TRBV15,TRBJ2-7,CATSRDAAGSSYEQYF
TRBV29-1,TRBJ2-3,CSVDPGHGPRTDTQYF
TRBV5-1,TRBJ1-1,CASRLGTGDTEAFF
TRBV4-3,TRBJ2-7,CASSQGTLLEQYF
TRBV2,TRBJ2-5,CASSRLLQETQYF
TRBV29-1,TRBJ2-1,CSVLTGVEQFF
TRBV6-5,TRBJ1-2,CASSYSGGARYGYTF
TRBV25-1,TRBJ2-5,CASSEYKRTQETQYF
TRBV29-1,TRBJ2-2,CSVDWGGELFF
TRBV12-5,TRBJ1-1,CATQNTLLNTEAFF
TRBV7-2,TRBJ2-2,CASSLHGNTGELFF
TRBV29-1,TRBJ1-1,CSVAQGRTEAFF
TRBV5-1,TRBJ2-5,CASTGDITYRTQYF
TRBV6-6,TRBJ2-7,CASSLSPYEQYF
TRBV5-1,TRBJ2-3,CASSSLAGGSRTDTQYF
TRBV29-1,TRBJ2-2,CSVVSGAFTGELFF
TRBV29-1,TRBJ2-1,CSVEGQGYNEQFF
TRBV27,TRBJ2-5,CASSFAETQYF
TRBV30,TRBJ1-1,CAWSGNYNTEAFF
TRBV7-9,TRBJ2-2,CASSTLATGELFF
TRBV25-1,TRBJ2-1,CASSLSGPYNEQFF
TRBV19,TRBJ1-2,CASSIGGRANYGYTF
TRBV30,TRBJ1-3,CAWSVQTGNTIYF
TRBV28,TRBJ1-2,CASSPRTNGGYTF
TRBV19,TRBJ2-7,CASSPGGLPGGYEQYF
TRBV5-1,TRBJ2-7,CASSIQGGVDEQYF
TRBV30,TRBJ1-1,CAWSATVNTEAFF
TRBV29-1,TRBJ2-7,CSASDTSIYEQYF
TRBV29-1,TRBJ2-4,CSAEGARGDSIAKNIQYF
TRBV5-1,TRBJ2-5,CASSLGEGPVETQYF
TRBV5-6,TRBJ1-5,CASSLGINQPQHF
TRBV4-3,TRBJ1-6,CASSQEPGLTLHF